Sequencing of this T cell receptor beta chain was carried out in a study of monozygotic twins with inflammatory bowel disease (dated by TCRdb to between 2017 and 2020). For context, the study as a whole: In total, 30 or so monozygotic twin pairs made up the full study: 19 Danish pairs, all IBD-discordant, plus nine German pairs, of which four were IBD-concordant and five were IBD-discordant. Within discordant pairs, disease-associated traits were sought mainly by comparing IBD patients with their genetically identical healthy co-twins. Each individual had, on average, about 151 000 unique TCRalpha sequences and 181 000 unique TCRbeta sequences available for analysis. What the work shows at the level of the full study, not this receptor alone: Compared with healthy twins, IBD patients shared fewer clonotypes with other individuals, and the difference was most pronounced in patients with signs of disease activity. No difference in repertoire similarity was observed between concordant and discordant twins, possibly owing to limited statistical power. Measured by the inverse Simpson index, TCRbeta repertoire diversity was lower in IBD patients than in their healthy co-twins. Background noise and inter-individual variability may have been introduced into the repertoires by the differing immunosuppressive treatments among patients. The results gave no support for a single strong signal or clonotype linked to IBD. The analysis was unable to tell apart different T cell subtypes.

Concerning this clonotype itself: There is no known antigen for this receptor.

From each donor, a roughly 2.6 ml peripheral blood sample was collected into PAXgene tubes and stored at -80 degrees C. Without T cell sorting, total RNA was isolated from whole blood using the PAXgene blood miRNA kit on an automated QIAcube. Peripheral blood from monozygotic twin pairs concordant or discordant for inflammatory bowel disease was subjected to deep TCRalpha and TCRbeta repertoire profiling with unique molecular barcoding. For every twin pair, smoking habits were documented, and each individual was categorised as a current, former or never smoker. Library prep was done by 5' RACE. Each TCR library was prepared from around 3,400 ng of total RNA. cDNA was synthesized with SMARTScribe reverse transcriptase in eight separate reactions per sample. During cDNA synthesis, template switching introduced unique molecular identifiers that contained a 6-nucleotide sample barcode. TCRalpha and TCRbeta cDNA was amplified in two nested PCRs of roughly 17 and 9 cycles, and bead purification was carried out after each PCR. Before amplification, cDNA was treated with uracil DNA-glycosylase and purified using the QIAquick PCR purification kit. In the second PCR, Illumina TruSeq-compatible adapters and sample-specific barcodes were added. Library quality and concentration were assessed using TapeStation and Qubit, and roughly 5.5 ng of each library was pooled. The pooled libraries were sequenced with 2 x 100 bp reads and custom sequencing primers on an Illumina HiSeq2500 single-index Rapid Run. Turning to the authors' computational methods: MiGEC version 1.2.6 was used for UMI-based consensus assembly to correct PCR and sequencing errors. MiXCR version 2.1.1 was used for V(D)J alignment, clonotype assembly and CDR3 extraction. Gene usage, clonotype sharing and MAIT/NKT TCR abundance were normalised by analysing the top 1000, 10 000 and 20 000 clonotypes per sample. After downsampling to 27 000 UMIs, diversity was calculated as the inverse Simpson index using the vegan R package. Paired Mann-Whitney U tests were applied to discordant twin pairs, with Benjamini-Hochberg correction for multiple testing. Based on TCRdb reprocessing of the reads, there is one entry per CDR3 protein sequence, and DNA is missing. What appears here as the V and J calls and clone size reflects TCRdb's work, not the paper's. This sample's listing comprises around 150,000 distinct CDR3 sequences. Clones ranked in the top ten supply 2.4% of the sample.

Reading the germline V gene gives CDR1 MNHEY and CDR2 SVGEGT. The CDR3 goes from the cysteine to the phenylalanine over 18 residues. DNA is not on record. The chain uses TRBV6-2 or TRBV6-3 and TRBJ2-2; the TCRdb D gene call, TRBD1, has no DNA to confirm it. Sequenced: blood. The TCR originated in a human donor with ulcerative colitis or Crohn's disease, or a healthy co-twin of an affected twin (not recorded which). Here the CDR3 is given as CASSYLGQGAKNTGELFF.